Below, one TCR beta chain is given with its context. Its antigen target is currently unknown. Base-call qualities are not available, and no considerably larger clone is one nucleotide away. Reading from cysteine to phenylalanine, the CDR3 counts 17 amino acids. The read is trimmed to its CDR3 DNA, 51 bases read in frame from base 1. Relative to germline, V is missing 5 bases and J is missing 4 bases, with 13 bases of the junction outside any gene match. RNA was extracted using the RNeasy kit, and roughly 0.45 to 1 ug of the RNA was reverse transcribed with random hexamers. TCR beta CDR3 regions were amplified with the immunoSEQ multiplex PCR assay covering 54 Vbeta and 13 Jbeta segments. PCR amplification bias was corrected using a synthetic template baseline for primer optimization and computational correction. On the authors' methods: Only productive sequences were kept, with reads annotated to V, D and J genes according to IMGT and analyzed in immunoSEQ Analyzer. Clonality was computed as one minus Shannon entropy normalized by log2 of the number of productive unique sequences. For each patient and control, public and private clones were evaluated within the 100 most prevalent clones. Susac-specific clones were defined as absent from healthy and MS cohorts, roughly 1,100 published viral clones and other ImmuneACCESS disease sequences. TCRdb cleaned the public reads at Q25 with fastp, built clones with MiXCR and kept in-frame beta chains. Merged by CDR3 protein, the rows form single entries marked with the most common genes and DNA. These V and J calls derive from TCRdb rather than the authors' analysis. The sample contains 200,000 to 250,000 distinct CDR3 sequences, around 93% of them found a single time. The leading ten clones occupy around 0.08% of the sample.

The data are from a study of CD8 T cells in Susac syndrome (dated by TCRdb to between 2018 and 2021). At the level of the whole study: The study used repertoire sequencing to test whether antigen drove CD8+ T cell activation and differentiation in Susac syndrome. Study-wide conclusions, independent of this receptor: The number of individuals in the TCR sequencing and HLA analysis was recognized as being relatively small.

High-throughput TCR beta sequencing profiled peripheral blood CD8+ and CD4+ T cells from healthy donors, Susac syndrome patients and multiple sclerosis patients. Multiple sclerosis controls were treatment-naive patients with stable or active relapsing-remitting disease fulfilling revised McDonald criteria. Bulk CD8+ and CD4+ T cells were purified by magnetic negative isolation, while CD8+ TEMRA cells were enriched using FACS. Blood was collected in EDTA tubes and processed within 24 hours, with PBMCs isolated through density gradient centrifugation. PBMCs intended for TCR sequencing were frozen in liquid nitrogen and were later thawed in a 37 degrees C water bath. A purity of at least 90% was achieved for sorted or isolated CD4+, CD8+ and CD8+ TEMRA cells.

The V and J genes are TRBV12-3 or TRBV12-4 and TRBJ2-1; 8 bases in between match TRBD2. The TCR originated in a human donor with multiple sclerosis. The sample comprised CD4+ T cells from PBMCs. Here the CDR3 is given as CASSAFGAGGLYNEQFF. The DNA sequence is as follows: TGTGCCAGCAGTGCCTTTGGCGCGGGGGGACTTTACAATGAGCAGTTCTTC.